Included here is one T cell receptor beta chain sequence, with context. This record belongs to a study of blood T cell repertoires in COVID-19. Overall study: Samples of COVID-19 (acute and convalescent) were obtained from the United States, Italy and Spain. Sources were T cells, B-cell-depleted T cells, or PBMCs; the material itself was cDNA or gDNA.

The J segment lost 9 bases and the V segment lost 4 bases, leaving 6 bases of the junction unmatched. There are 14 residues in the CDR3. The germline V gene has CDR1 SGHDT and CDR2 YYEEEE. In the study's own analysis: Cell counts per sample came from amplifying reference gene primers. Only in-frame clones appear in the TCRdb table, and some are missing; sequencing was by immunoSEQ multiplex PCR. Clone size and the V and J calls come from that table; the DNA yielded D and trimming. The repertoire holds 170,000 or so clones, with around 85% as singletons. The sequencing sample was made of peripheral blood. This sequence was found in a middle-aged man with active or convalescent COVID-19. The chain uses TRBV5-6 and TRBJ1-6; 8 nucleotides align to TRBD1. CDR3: CASSLTGGSSPLHF. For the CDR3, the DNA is TGTGCCAGCAGCCTTACAGGGGGAAGTTCACCCCTCCACTTT.